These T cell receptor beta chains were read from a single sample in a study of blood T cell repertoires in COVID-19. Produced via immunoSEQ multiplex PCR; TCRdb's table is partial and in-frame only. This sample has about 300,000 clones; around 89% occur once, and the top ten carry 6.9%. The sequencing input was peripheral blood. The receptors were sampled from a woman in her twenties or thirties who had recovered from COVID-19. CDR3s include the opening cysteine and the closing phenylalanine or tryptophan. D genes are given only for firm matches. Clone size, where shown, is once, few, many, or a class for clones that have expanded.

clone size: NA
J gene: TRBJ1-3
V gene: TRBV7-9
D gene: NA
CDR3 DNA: TGTGCCAGCAGCTTAGACAGAGACTCTGGAAACACCATATATTTT
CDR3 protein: CASSLDRDSGNTIYF

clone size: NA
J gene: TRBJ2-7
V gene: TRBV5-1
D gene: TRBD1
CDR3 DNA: TGCGCCAGCAGTGTACGGGACAGGATTAACGAGCAGTACTTC
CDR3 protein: CASSVRDRINEQYF

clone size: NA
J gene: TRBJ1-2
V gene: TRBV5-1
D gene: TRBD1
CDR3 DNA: TGCGCCAGCAGCTTGATCGGGATCAGGGGGCGGTTGTGGTCTGGCTACACCTTC
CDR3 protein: CASSLIGIRGRLWSGYTF

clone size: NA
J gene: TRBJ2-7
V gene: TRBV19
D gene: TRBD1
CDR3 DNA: TGTGCCAGTAGTAACAGGGGCGTCTCCTACGAGCAGTACTTC
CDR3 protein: CASSNRGVSYEQYF

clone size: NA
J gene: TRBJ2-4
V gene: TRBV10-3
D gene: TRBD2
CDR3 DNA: TGTGCCACCTCTACCGGGGGGGCCCAAAACATTCAGTACTTC
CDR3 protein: CATSTGGAQNIQYF

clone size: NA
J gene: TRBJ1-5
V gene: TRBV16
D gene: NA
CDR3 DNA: TGTGCCAGCAGCCAAGCTATGGGCCCCAGGGATCAGCCCCAGCATTTT
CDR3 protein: CASSQAMGPRDQPQHF

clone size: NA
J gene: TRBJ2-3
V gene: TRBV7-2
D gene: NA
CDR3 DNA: TGTGCCAGCAGCTTAGGGGCAGGGGATACGCAGTATTTT
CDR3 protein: CASSLGAGDTQYF

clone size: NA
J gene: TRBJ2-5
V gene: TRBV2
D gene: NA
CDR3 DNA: TGTGCCAGCAGTGAATTTAACTCGGAGACCCAGTACTTC
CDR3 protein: CASSEFNSETQYF

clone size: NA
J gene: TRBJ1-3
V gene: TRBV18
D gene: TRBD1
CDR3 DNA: TGTGCCAGCTCACCAGGGACAGGGACTGGAAACACCATATATTTT
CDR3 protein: CASSPGTGTGNTIYF

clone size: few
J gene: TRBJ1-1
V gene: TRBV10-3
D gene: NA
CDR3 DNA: TGTGCCATCAGTGAGTCGGCAGGTGAGAGAGCTTTCTTT
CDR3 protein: CAISESAGERAFF

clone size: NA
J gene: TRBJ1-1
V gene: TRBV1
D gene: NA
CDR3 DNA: TGCACCAGCAGCCAAGGGACAGGGGAAGGTTGGATTGTGAACACTGAAGCTTTCTTT
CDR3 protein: CTSSQGTGEGWIVNTEAFF